What follows is one TCR beta chain and its context. Its antigen is unknown. These data originate in a study of T cell responses to AZD1222 COVID-19 vaccine. There are 17 residues in the CDR3. CDR1 and CDR2 from the germline V gene are LGHDT and YNNKEL (reference sequence). Between the trimmed V and J ends, which lost 1 base and 0 bases, there was a span of 14 bases. This table comes from immunoSEQ multiplex PCR, and its TCRdb copy is limited to in-frame clones, with some not included. The sample carries some 160,000 clones, just over 90% recorded once. Points from the study as a whole: Donors were largely white British and mainly female; clonal diversity was possibly underestimated. No day 14 peak samples; only post-peak repertoires were characterized.

This specimen was peripheral blood, taken 28 days after the second AZD1222 dose. The rearrangement links TRBV3-1 (or the pseudogene TRBV3-2) to TRBJ2-3; D possibly uses TRBD1 or TRBD2 (6 bases each). The clonotype comes from an adult who received the AZD1222 COVID-19 vaccine. The CDR3 coding sequence is TGTGCCAGCAGCCAAGGAGCTAACGGGGGCAGCACAGATACGCAGTATTTT. Translating it yields CASSQGANGGSTDTQYF.